This entry features one T cell receptor beta chain sequence. Its antigen remains unknown. Germline lookup yields CDR1 SGHTS and CDR2 YDEGEE. J gave up 2 bases and V 0 bases, and 2 bases lay outside the gene matches. The CDR3 length is 15 residues. This entry belongs to a study of cytomegalovirus exposure and HLA in healthy donors. About the research overall: From donors who were HLA-typed, an early data release held around 85 million unique TCRs. Study conclusions and caveats: Exclusion applied to some V segments, including TRBV6-2 and TRBV6-3, as they were indistinguishable. Information on immune exposure was restricted to one variable (CMV serostatus).

PCR employed 60 Vbeta and 13 Jbeta primers. Only in-frame clones appear in the TCRdb table, and some are missing; sequencing was by immunoSEQ multiplex PCR. This sample has around 140,000 clones, with roughly 80% found just once. This chain joins TRBV5-8 and TRBJ1-2, with TRBD1 matching 9 bases. The receptor's source is a man aged 35 to 55 in good health and CMV-seronegative. The specimen sequenced was PBMCs. The CDR3 is CASSLAGQGNYGYTF. CDR3 nucleotides: TGTGCCAGCAGCTTGGCAGGACAGGGGAACTATGGCTACACCTTC.